Included here is one TCR beta chain sequence, with context. Original handling: Estimation of nucleated cell counts relied on the amplification of reference gene primers. TCRdb's table, derived via immunoSEQ multiplex PCR, lists solely in-frame clones and lacks some. V, J and clone size reflect that table, while D and trimming were determined from the DNA. In the table there are nearly 50,000 clones, approximately 86% of which are singletons. The data derive from a study of blood T cell repertoires in COVID-19. Study in general: Samples of COVID-19 (acute and convalescent) were obtained from the United States, Italy and Spain. The analysed material was cDNA or gDNA that came from T cells, B-cell-depleted T cells, or PBMCs.

Germline CDR1 KGHSH, CDR2 LQKENI. Trimming left V 0 bases short and J 12 bases short, with 18 bases between. This CDR3 region has 15 residues. The chain is built from TRBV18 and TRBJ2-1, with D maybe TRBD2 (5 bases). Sequenced material: peripheral blood. This TCR came from a middle-aged man with active COVID-19. The DNA for the CDR3 is TGTGCCAGCTCACCACCGTCGGTAGCGAGAATAGGGCAGTTCTTC. Protein: CASSPPSVARIGQFF.